These 30 T cell receptor beta chains share one sample of origin, sequenced in a study of cytomegalovirus exposure and HLA in healthy donors (dated by TCRdb to 2015 to 2018). The library was made by the immunoSEQ multiplex PCR assay. The multiplex PCR relied on a mix of 60 forward primers for TCR Vbeta segments and 13 reverse primers for TCR Jbeta segments. In its TCRdb copy, this immuneACCESS table keeps in-frame sequences only and misses some clones. Where compared with another copy, unresolved V genes explain less than half of these, and the others have no known cause. The sample table contains about 130,000 clones; only one count was recorded for over 70% of them. 3% to 4% of the sample is in the top ten clones. The specimen sequenced was PBMCs. Receptors originate from a woman in her thirties or forties in good health and CMV-seronegative.

The chain's CDR3 is CASGFDTTGNNYGYTF. The CDR3 coding sequence is TGTGCTAGTGGTTTCGACACGACAGGGAATAACTATGGCTACACCTTC. The V call is TRBV12-5, the J call TRBJ1-2; 7 bases line up with TRBD1. The CDR3 length is 16 residues. Trimming removed 3 bases from V and 1 base from J; junction bases left unmatched: 8. Germline CDR1 and CDR2: LGHNT and FRNRAP. Drawing the rest from reference TRBV12-5 and TRBJ1-2, the complete variable domain is DARVTQTPRHKVTEMGQEVTMRCQPILGHNTVFWYRQTMMQGLELLAYFRNRAPLDDSGMPKDRFSAEMPDATLATLKIQPSEPRDSAVYFCASGFDTTGNNYGYTFGSGTRLTVV.

The V call is TRBV7-9, the J call TRBJ2-7; 12 bases line up with TRBD1. Trimming cost V 5 bases and J 6 bases; bases outside gene matches: 11. The CDR3 has 16 amino acids. In germline, CDR1 is SEHNR, CDR2 FQNEAQ (reference sequence). The CDR3 is CASSIQPGQGAGEQYF. CDR3 coding DNA: TGTGCCAGCAGCATTCAGCCGGGACAGGGGGCCGGCGAGCAGTACTTC.

This clone occurred a few times. The chain couples TRBV2 to TRBJ1-6; weak D call: TRBD1 (6 bases). V lost 7 bases to trimming and J lost 10 bases, with 20 bases between them. The CDR3 extends over 15 amino acids. Germline CDR1 reads SNHLY; CDR2 reads FYNNEI. The CDR3: CASTYGGQLKSPLHF. Written as DNA, the CDR3 is TGTGCCAGCACCTATGGGGGACAATTGAAATCACCCCTCCACTTT.

The rearrangement links TRBV18 to TRBJ2-7; the match to TRBD1 covers 8 bases. The CDR3 runs to 15 residues. V trimming: 5 bases; J trimming: 7 bases; junction bases outside the gene matches: 13. The germline CDR1 and CDR2 sequences are KGHSH and LQKENI. The CDR3 DNA is TGTGCCAGCTCAGCTAGGGGACAGGCTGTGGGGGAGCAGTACTTC. This sequence encodes CASSARGQAVGEQYF. The whole variable domain, filled in from reference TRBV18 and TRBJ2-7, reads NAGVMQNPRHLVRRRGQEARLRCSPMKGHSHVYWYRQLPEEGLKFMVYLQKENIIDESGMPKERFSAEFPKEGPSILRIQQVVRGDSAAYFCASSARGQAVGEQYFGPGTRLTVT.

The rearrangement joins TRBV5-4 to TRBJ2-7, with 11 bases fitting TRBD2. The V gene's germline CDR1 is SGHNT and CDR2 YYREEE (reference sequence). Trimming took 3 bases from V and 4 from J; bases not matched to a gene: 6. The CDR3 totals 15 residues. DNA of the CDR3: TGTGCCAGCAGCTCCGGGACTAGCGGAATTTACGAGCAGTACTTC. Residues: CASSSGTSGIYEQYF.

Concerning this clone: Mismatch with germline at one junction end may stem from a read error. This rearrangement joins TRBV7-9 to TRBJ1-1, with D possibly matching TRBD1 (5 bases). Germline V gene lookup returns CDR1 SEHNR and CDR2 FQNEAQ (reference sequence). The CDR3 spans 15 residues. CDR3 bases: TGTTCCAGCAGCCTCGTCGGGGGGGGTCTGGATGAAGCTTTCTTT. Its protein product is CSSSLVGGGLDEAFF.

This chain joins TRBV7-2 and TRBJ1-6, with D possibly matching TRBD1 (6 bases). Trimming cost V 1 base and J 8 bases, with 9 bases left between them. The CDR3 loop spans 14 amino acids. Germline CDR1 is SGHTA and CDR2 is FQGNSA. The CDR3 region has the DNA TGTGCCAGCAGCTTAGACAGGGAATATTCACCCCTCCACTTT. Translation: CASSLDREYSPLHF.

The V gene is TRBV4-2, the J gene TRBJ2-1, with TRBD1 matching 9 bases. V lost 3 bases, J lost 5 bases, and 5 bases stayed unmatched. Germline CDR1 and CDR2: LGHNA and YNFKEQ. CDR3 length: 15 residues. In DNA, the CDR3 is TGTGCCAGCAGCCAGCGACAGGGGGGGGACAATGAGCAGTTCTTC. This encodes CASSQRQGGDNEQFF.

This clone has only a few counts. This sequence joins TRBV6-5 and TRBJ1-4, with 8 bases identical to TRBD1. Germline V gene data show CDR1 as MNHEY and CDR2 as SVGAGI. This CDR3 spans 14 amino acids. With V trimmed by 6 bases and J by 4 bases, 4 bases remained unmatched. CDR3 loop: CASSPGGINEKLFF. In nucleotides, the CDR3 is TGTGCCAGCAGCCCAGGGGGCATTAATGAAAAACTGTTTTTT.

In regard to this clone: Other DNA sequences in the same sample also yield this CDR3. V gene TRBV4-3 combines with J gene TRBJ2-2, with 7 nucleotides matching TRBD2. Germline lookup yields CDR1 LGHNA and CDR2 YSLEER. There are 16 residues in the CDR3. Germline trimming cut 1 base from V and 1 base from J; bases unmatched to any gene: 3. The CDR3 here is CASSQGQRENTGELFF. The CDR3 DNA is TGCGCCAGCAGCCAAGGACAGCGGGAGAACACCGGGGAGCTGTTTTTT.

V and J are TRBV28 and TRBJ2-3; D possibly corresponds to TRBD2 (5 bases). The CDR3 loop spans 11 amino acids. The V gene's germline CDR1 is MDHEN and CDR2 SYDVKM. The V end lost 5 bases, the J end lost 14 bases, and 14 bases lay between the germline ends. Here the CDR3 DNA reads TGTGCCAGCAGTCTAGCCCCCAGGATGTATTTT. The encoded protein is CASSLAPRMYF.

The CDR3 DNA sequence: TGCGCCAGCAGCTGGGGACTAGCGGGAGGTCCAGATACGCAGTATTTT. Translation gives CASSWGLAGGPDTQYF. This chain links TRBV5-1 with TRBJ2-3; 15 nucleotides align to TRBD2. Per the germline V gene, CDR1 is SGHRS and CDR2 is YFSETQ. CDR3 length: 16 amino acids. Trimming took 3 bases from V and 4 from J; bases not matched to a gene: 3. The whole variable domain, filled in from reference TRBV5-1 and TRBJ2-3, reads KAGVTQTPRYLIKTRGQQVTLSCSPISGHRSVSWYQQTPGQGLQFLFEYFSETQRNKGNFPGRFSGRQFSNSRSEMNVSTLELGDSALYLCASSWGLAGGPDTQYFGPGTRLTVL.

This clone was seen just once. The rearrangement links TRBV6-5 to TRBJ2-5, with 8 bases fitting TRBD2. V was clipped by 6 bases and J by 4 bases; unmatched bases: 4. The V gene's germline CDR1 is MNHEY and CDR2 SVGAGI. There are 13 residues in the CDR3. CDR3 sequence (DNA): TGTGCCAGCAGGTTAGCGGGGCTAGAGACCCAGTACTTC. It translates to CASRLAGLETQYF.

This clone was detected many times. This sequence joins TRBV4-3 and TRBJ1-1; no clear D gene. The V gene's germline CDR1 is LGHNA and CDR2 YSLEER. The CDR3 has 12 residues. Trimming shortened V by 6 bases and J by 1 base, and 6 bases separated the two germline ends. This chain's CDR3 is CASRAGNTEAFF. DNA of the CDR3: TGCGCCAGCAGGGCAGGGAACACTGAAGCTTTCTTT.

This chain connects TRBV5-3 to TRBJ1-2, with 7 bases identical to TRBD1. TRBV5-3 is classed as an ORF, of uncertain function. This CDR3 spans 13 amino acids. After removal of 6 bases from V and 3 bases from J, the junction contained 5 bases not matched to a gene. The CDR3 DNA reads TGTGCCAGAAACAGGGGTGGCGACTATGGCTACACCTTC. Translation: CARNRGGDYGYTF.

The V gene is TRBV11-2, the J gene TRBJ2-7, with TRBD2 identical over 8 bases. The trim removed 2 bases at V and 4 bases at J, leaving 4 bases unmatched. This CDR3 has 14 amino acids. Germline V gene sequence: CDR1 SGHAT, CDR2 FQNNGV. The CDR3 here is CASSLYGRGYEQYF. DNA of the CDR3: TGTGCCAGCAGCTTATACGGGAGGGGGTACGAGCAGTACTTC.

V usage is TRBV5-1 and J usage is TRBJ2-3; TRBD2 aligns across 13 bases. J lost 6 bases, V lost 0 bases, and 7 bases had no gene match. From germline, CDR1 is SGHRS and CDR2 YFSETQ. CDR3 length: 17 residues. Here the CDR3 reads CASSLGTSGGARDTQYF. The DNA for the CDR3 is TGCGCCAGCAGCTTGGGAACTAGCGGGGGGGCCCGGGATACGCAGTATTTT.

The chain uses TRBV13 and TRBJ1-1; 7 bases are a match to TRBD1. The J segment lost 10 bases and the V segment lost 4 bases, leaving 12 bases of the junction unmatched. The CDR3 loop spans 14 amino acids. Germline V gene sequence: CDR1 PRHDT, CDR2 FYEKMQ (reference sequence). CDR3 in DNA: TGTGCCAGCAGCTCATTGGAGGGGGCTTTCGGAGCTTTCTTT. It translates to CASSSLEGAFGAFF.

The chain couples TRBV4-2 to TRBJ2-7, with 10 bases matching TRBD1. V gave up 3 bases and J gave up 5 bases; unmatched junction bases: 4. Per the germline V gene, CDR1 is LGHNA and CDR2 is YNFKEQ. This CDR3 is 14 amino acids long. The CDR3 loop reads CASSHRQGADEQYF. The CDR3 bases are TGTGCCAGCAGCCACCGACAGGGGGCCGACGAGCAGTACTTC.

This clone was observed a handful of times. The CDR3, as DNA: TGTGCCAGCAGTGGAGGGCTCTCTGGGGCCAACGTCCTGACTTTC. It encodes CASSGGLSGANVLTF. J is TRBJ2-6 and V is TRBV6-1, with D perhaps TRBD2 (5 bases). The CDR3 is made up of 15 amino acids. CDR1 and CDR2 from the germline V gene are MNHNS and SASEGT. V lost 4 bases to trimming and J lost 0 bases, with 7 bases between them.

This chain uses TRBV5-1 with TRBJ1-1; D is perhaps TRBD1 (5 bases). Trimming shortened V by 4 bases and J by 4 bases, and 20 bases separated the two germline ends. Germline loops: CDR1 SGHRS, CDR2 YFSETQ. The CDR3 runs to 16 residues. CDR3 region: CASSPGQGGISTEAFF. The CDR3, as DNA: TGCGCCAGCAGCCCCGGTCAGGGAGGGATTAGCACTGAAGCTTTCTTT.

The chain has TRBV14 and TRBJ2-5; a possible D gene is TRBD1 (6 bases). Trimming removed 5 bases from V and 3 bases from J, with 19 bases in between. Germline loops: CDR1 SGHDN, CDR2 FVKESK. The CDR3 has 16 residues. In DNA, the CDR3 is TGTGCCAGCAGCGACCCCACAGGGCCTACGAAAGAGACCCAGTACTTC. Translation gives CASSDPTGPTKETQYF.

The rearrangement uses TRBV28 and TRBJ2-6; D unclear. Germline V gives CDR1 MDHEN, CDR2 SYDVKM. Trimming removed 6 bases from V and 9 bases from J, with 21 bases in between. The CDR3 length is 16 residues. Written as DNA, the CDR3 is TGTGCCAGCAGCGACGCTGACCTCGCGGTAGACAACGTCCTGACTTTC. This translates into CASSDADLAVDNVLTF. Combining the CDR3 with reference TRBV28 and TRBJ2-6 gives the whole variable domain DVKVTQSSRYLVKRTGEKVFLECVQDMDHENMFWYRQDPGLGLRLIYFSYDVKMKEKGDIPEGYSVSREKKERFSLILESASTNQTSMYLCASSDADLAVDNVLTFGAGSRLTVL.

V is TRBV19 and J is TRBJ1-1, with 7 nucleotides matching TRBD1. Germline V gene data show CDR1 as LNHDA and CDR2 as SQIVND (reference sequence). V gave up 7 bases and J gave up 5 bases; unmatched junction bases: 4. CDR3 length equals 12 residues. CDR3 amino acids: CASNQGETEAFF. CDR3 in DNA: TGTGCCAGTAACCAGGGGGAGACTGAAGCTTTCTTT.

The J gene is TRBJ2-2, the V gene TRBV7-8; 10 bases map to TRBD2. The CDR3 spans 20 residues. Germline V gene lookup returns CDR1 SGHVS and CDR2 FQNEAQ. Trimming took 4 bases from V and 0 from J; bases not matched to a gene: 14. The CDR3, as DNA: TGTGCCAGCAGCTCACCGCGACTAGCGGGCTACAAACCGAACACCGGGGAGCTGTTTTTT. It yields the protein CASSSPRLAGYKPNTGELFF.

The chain combines TRBV6-4 with TRBJ2-5; D uncertain. Germline CDR1 MRHNA, CDR2 SNTAGT. The CDR3 has 17 residues. V lost 7 bases, J lost 0 bases, and 21 bases lay in between. This CDR3 reads CASNELTPHSYQETQYF. The CDR3 DNA follows: TGTGCCAGCAACGAACTGACCCCACACAGCTACCAAGAGACCCAGTACTTC.

V is TRBV4-2 and J is TRBJ2-3; 7 bases line up with TRBD2. The V segment lost 0 bases and the J segment 5 bases; nucleotides outside the gene matches: 11. This CDR3 has 17 amino acids. The germline CDR1 and CDR2 sequences are LGHNA and YNFKEQ. The CDR3: CASSQDPPGGGLDTQYF. The CDR3, as DNA: TGTGCCAGCAGCCAAGATCCTCCGGGGGGAGGTTTAGATACGCAGTATTTT.

The rearrangement joins TRBV7-2 to TRBJ1-1; TRBD1 aligns across 8 bases. V lost 5 bases and J lost 5; bases outside the gene matches: 10. Germline-derived CDR1 and CDR2 are SGHTA and FQGNSA. This CDR3 contains 15 residues. The CDR3 DNA is TGTGCCAGCAGCCTGAGATCTCAGGGGGCGACTGAAGCTTTCTTT. This encodes CASSLRSQGATEAFF.

V is TRBV5-1 and J is TRBJ1-2; D unresolved. V shed 4 bases and J shed 5 bases, with 15 bases lying between them. Germline CDR1 SGHRS, CDR2 YFSETQ. This CDR3 region has 14 residues. The CDR3 region is CASSPNRAEYGYTF. CDR3 sequence (DNA): TGCGCCAGCAGCCCTAACCGAGCGGAATATGGCTACACCTTC. The entire variable domain, with the rest obtained from reference TRBV5-1 and TRBJ1-2, is as follows: KAGVTQTPRYLIKTRGQQVTLSCSPISGHRSVSWYQQTPGQGLQFLFEYFSETQRNKGNFPGRFSGRQFSNSRSEMNVSTLELGDSALYLCASSPNRAEYGYTFGSGTRLTVV.

J is TRBJ2-3 and V is TRBV5-1, with D possibly matching TRBD2 (7 bases). Per the germline V gene, CDR1 is SGHRS and CDR2 is YFSETQ. The V end lost 4 bases, the J end lost 4 bases, and 19 bases lay between the germline ends. The CDR3 covers 16 residues. CDR3 sequence reads: CASSTQGGGLPDTQYF. The CDR3 region has the DNA TGCGCCAGCAGCACTCAAGGGGGGGGCCTGCCAGATACGCAGTATTTT.